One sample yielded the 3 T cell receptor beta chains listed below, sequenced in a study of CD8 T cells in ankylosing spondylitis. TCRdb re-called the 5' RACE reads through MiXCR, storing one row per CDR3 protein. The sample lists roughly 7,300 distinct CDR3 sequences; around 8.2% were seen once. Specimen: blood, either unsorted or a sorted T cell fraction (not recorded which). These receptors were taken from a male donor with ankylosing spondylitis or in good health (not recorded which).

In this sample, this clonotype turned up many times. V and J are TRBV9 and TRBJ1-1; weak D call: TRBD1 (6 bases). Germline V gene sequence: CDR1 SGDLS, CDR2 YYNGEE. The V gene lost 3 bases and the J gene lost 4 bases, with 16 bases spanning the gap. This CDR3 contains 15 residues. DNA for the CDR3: TGTGCCAGCAGCGCCGGTGGCGGGGGCGGCACTGAAGCTTTCTTT. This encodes CASSAGGGGGTEAFF.

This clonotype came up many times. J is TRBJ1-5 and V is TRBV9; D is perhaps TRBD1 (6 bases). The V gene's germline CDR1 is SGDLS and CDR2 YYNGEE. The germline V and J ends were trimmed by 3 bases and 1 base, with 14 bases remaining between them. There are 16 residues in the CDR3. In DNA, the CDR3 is TGTGCCAGCAGCGAGGGTCCACAGGGAAGCAATCAGCCCCAGCATTTT. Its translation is CASSEGPQGSNQPQHF.

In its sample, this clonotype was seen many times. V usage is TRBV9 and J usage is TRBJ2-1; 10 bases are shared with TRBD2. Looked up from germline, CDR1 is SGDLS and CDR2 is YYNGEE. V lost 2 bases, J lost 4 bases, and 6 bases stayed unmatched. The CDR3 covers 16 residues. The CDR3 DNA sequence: TGTGCCAGCAGCGTTTCTAGCGGGAGAGGATACAATGAGCAGTTCTTC. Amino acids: CASSVSSGRGYNEQFF.